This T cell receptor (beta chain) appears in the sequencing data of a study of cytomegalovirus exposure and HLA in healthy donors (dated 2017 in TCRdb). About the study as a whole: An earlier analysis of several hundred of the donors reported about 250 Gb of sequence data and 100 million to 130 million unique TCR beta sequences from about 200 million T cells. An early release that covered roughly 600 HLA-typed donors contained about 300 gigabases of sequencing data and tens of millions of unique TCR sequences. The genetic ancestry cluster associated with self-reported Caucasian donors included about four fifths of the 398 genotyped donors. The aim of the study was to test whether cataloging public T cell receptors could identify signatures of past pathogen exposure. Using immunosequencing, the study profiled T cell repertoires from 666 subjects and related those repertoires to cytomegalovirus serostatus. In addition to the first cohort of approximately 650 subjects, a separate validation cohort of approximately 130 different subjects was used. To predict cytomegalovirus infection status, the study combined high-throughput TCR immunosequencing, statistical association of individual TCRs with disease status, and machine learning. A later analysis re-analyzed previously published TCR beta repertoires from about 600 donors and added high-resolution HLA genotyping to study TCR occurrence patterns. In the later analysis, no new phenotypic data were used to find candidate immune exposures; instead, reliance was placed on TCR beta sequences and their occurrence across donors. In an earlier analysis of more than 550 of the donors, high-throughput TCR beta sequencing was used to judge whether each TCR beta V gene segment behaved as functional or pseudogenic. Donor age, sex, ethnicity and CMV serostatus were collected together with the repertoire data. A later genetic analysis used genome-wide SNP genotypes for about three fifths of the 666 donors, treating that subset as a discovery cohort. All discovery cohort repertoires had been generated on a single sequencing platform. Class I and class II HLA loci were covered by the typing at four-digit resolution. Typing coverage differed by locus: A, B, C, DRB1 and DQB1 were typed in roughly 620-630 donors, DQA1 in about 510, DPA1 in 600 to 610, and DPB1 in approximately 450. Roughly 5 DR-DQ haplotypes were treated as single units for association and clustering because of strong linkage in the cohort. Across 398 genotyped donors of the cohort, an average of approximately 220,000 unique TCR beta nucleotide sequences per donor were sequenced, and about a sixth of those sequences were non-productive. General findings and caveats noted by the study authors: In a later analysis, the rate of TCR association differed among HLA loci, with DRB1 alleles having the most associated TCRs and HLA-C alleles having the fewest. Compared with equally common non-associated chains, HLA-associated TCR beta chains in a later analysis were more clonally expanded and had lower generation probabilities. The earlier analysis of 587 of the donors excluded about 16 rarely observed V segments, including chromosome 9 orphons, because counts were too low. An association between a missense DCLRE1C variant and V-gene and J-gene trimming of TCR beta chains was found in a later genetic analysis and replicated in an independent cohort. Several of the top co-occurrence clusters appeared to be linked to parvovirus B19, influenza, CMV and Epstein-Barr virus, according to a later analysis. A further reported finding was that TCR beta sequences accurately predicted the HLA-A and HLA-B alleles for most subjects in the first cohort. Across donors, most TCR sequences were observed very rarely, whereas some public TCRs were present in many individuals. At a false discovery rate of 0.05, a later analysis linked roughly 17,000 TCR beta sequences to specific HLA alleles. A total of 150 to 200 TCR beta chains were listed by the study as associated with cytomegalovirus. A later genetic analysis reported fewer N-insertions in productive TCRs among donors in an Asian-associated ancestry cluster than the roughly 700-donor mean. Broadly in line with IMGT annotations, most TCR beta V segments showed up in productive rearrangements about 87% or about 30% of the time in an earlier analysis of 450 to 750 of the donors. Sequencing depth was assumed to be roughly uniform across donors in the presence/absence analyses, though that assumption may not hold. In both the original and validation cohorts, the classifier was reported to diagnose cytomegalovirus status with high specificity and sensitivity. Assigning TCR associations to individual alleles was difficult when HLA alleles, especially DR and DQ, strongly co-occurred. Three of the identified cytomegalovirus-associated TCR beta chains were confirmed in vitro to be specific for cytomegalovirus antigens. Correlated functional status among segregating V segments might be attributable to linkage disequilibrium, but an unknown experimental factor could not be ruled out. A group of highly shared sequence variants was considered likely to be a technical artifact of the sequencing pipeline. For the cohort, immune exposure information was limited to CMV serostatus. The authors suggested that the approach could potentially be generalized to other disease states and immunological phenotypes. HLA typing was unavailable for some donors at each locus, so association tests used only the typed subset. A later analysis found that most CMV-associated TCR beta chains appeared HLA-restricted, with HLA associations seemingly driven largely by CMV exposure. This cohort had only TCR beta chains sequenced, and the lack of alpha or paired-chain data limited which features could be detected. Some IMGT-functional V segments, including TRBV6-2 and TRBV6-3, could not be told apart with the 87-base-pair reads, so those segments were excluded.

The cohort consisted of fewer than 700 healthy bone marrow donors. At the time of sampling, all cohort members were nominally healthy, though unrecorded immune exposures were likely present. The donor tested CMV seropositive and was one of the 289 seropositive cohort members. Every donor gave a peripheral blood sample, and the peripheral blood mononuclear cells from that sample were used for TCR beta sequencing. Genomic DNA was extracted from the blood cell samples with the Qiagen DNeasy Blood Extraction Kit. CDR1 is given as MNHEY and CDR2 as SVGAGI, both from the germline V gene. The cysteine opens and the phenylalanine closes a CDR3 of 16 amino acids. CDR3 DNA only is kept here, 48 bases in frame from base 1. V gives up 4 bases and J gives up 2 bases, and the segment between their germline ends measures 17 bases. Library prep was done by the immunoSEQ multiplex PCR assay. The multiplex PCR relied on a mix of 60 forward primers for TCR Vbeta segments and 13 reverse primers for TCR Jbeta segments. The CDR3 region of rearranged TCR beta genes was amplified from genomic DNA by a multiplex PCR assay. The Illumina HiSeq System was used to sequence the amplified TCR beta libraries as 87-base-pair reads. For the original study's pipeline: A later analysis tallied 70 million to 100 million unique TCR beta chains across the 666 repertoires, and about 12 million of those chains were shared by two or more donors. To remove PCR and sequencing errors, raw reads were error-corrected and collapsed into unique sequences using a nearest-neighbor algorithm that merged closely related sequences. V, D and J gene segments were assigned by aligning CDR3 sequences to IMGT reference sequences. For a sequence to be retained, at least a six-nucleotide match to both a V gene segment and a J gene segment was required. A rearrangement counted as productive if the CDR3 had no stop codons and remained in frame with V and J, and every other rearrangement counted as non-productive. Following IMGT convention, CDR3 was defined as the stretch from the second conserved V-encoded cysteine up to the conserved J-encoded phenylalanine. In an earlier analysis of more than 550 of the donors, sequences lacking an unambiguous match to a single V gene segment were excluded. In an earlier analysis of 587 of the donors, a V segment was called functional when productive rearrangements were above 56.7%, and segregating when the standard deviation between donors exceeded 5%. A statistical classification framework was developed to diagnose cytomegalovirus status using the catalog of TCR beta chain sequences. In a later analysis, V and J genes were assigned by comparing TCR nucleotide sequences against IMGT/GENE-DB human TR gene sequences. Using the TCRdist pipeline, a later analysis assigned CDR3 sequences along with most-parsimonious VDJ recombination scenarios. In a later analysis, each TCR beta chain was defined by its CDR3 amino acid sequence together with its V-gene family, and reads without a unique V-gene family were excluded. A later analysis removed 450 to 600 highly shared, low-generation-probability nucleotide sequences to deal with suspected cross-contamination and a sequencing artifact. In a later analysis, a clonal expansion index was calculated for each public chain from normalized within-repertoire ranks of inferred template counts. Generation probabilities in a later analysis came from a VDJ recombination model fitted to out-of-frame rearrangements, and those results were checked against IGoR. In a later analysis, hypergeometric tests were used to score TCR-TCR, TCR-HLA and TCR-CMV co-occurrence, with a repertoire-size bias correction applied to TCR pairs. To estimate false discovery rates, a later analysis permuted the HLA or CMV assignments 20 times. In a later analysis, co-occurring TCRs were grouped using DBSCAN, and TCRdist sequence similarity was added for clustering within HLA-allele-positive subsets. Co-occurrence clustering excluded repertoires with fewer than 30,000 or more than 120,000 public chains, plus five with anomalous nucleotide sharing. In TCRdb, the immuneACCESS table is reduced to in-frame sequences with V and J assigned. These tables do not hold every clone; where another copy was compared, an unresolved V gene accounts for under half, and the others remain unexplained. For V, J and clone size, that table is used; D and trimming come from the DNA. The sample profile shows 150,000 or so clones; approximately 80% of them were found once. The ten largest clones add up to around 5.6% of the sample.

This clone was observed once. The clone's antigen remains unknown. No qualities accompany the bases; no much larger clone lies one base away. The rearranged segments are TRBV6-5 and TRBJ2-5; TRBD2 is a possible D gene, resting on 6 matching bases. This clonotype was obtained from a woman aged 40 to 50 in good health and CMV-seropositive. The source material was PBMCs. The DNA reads TGTGCCAGCAGTTTGGCGACCGGGAGTGGTCAAGAGACCCAGTACTTC. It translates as CASSLATGSGQETQYF.